A single sample gave rise to the 25 T cell receptor beta chains below, sequenced in a study of blood T cell repertoires in COVID-19. The assay was immunoSEQ multiplex PCR, and TCRdb's table has in-frame clones only and misses some. The sample includes fewer than 200,000 clones, 88% of them seen just once. What was sequenced was peripheral blood. The receptors come from a man aged 55-75 years with acute or convalescent COVID-19.

This clone was found once. The gene calls are TRBV19 and TRBJ1-2; tentative D call: TRBD1 (5 bases). The CDR3 consists of 13 residues. V gave up 4 bases and J gave up 6 bases, with 12 bases separating them. Germline CDR1 and CDR2: LNHDA and SQIVND (reference sequence). CDR3 residues: CASSRGGLHGYTF. The CDR3 DNA reads as TGTGCCAGTAGTAGGGGGGGTTTACATGGCTACACCTTC.

This clone came up once. The chain carries TRBV3-1 (or the pseudogene TRBV3-2) and TRBJ1-4; D uncertain. Trimming cost V 1 base and J 5 bases, with 14 bases left between them. CDR3 length equals 16 residues. CDR1 is LGHDT and CDR2 is YNNKEL in the germline V gene (reference sequence). The CDR3 nucleotides read TGTGCCAGCAGCCAAGGTCGGCGGCACCTGAATGAAAAACTGTTTTTT. Translation gives CASSQGRRHLNEKLFF.

The chain carries TRBV30 and TRBJ2-1; 15 positions agree with TRBD2. J lost 7 bases, V lost 2 bases, and 3 bases had no gene match. Germline CDR1 is GTSNPN and CDR2 is SVGIG (reference sequence). The CDR3 loop spans 15 amino acids. This chain's CDR3 is CAWSFGLAGGNEQFF. As DNA, the CDR3 is TGTGCCTGGAGTTTCGGACTAGCGGGAGGGAATGAGCAGTTCTTC.

This clone was recorded a few times. CDR3 in DNA: TGCGCCAGCAGCTTTGGGCAGGTCACAGATACGCAGTATTTT. Its translation is CASSFGQVTDTQYF. The rearrangement uses TRBV5-1 and TRBJ2-3; the D is unclear. This CDR3 spans 14 amino acids. The germline gives CDR1 SGHRS, CDR2 YFSETQ. V lost 2 bases and J 2 bases, leaving 9 bases between the germline ends.

The chain recombines TRBV7-9 with TRBJ2-5; D is perhaps TRBD1 (5 bases). The germline V gene encodes CDR1 SEHNR and CDR2 FQNEAQ (reference sequence). The CDR3 sequence is 12 residues long. Trimming stripped 6 bases from V and 5 bases from J, with 10 bases between. The CDR3 bases are TGTGCCAGCAGTACAGGAATCGAGACCCAGTACTTC. It specifies CASSTGIETQYF. The entire variable domain, with the rest obtained from reference TRBV7-9 and TRBJ2-5, is as follows: DTGVSQNPRHKITKRGQNVTFRCDPISEHNRLYWYRQTLGQGPEFLTYFQNEAQLEKSRLLSDRFSAERPKGSFSTLEIQRTEQGDSAMYLCASSTGIETQYFGPGTRLLVL.

The V gene is TRBV10-2, the J gene TRBJ2-7, with TRBD2 matching 12 bases. The germline gives CDR1 WSHSY, CDR2 SAAADI. The CDR3 contains 14 residues. J gave up 6 bases and V 2 bases, and 2 bases lay outside the gene matches. CDR3 in DNA: TGCGCCAGCAGTGAGGGACTAGCGGGGAGCGAGCAGTACGTC. It is translated as CASSEGLAGSEQYV.

In its sample, this clone was seen a few times. CDR3: CASSQGEDNKDTQYF. The CDR3 DNA reads as TGTGCCAGCAGCCAAGGAGAGGATAATAAAGATACGCAGTATTTT. The gene calls are TRBV3-1 (or the pseudogene TRBV3-2) and TRBJ2-3; no definite D call. The germline CDR1 and CDR2 sequences are LGHDT and YNNKEL (reference sequence). The CDR3 totals 15 residues. Trimming left V 1 base short and J 5 bases short, with 13 bases between.

This clone appeared a single time. The chain uses TRBV5-4 and TRBJ2-2, with D possibly being TRBD2 (6 bases). The germline V and J ends were trimmed by 4 bases and 5 bases, with 15 bases remaining between them. The CDR3 length is 15 residues. From germline, CDR1 is SGHNT and CDR2 YYREEE (reference sequence). CDR3 in DNA: TGTGCCAGCAGCCCGGCGGGACGAGGGACCGGGGAGCTGTTTTTT. Amino acid sequence: CASSPAGRGTGELFF.

CDR3 nucleotide sequence: TGTGCCAGCTCACCACCGACAGGGGAGCGGTATGGCTACACCTTC. Translating gives CASSPPTGERYGYTF. This chain links TRBV18 with TRBJ1-2; 8 bases align to TRBD1. CDR1 is KGHSH, CDR2 LQKENI, per germline. CDR3 size: 15 residues. The junction had 5 bases not matched to a gene; V was cut back by 0 bases and J by 5 bases.

This clone was counted only a few times. The chain has TRBV7-6 and TRBJ2-7, with TRBD2 matching over 7 bases. V shed 1 base and J 1 base; nucleotides not matched to a gene: 1. The CDR3 has 14 amino acids. Germline V gives CDR1 SGHVS, CDR2 FNYEAQ. The CDR3 DNA follows: TGTGCCAGCAGCTTAGAGCGGGGATCCTACGAGCAGTACTTC. It encodes CASSLERGSYEQYF. The whole variable domain, filled in from reference TRBV7-6 and TRBJ2-7, reads GAGVSQSPRYKVTKRGQDVALRCDPISGHVSLYWYRQALGQGPEFLTYFNYEAQQDKSGLPNDRFSAERPEGSISTLTIQRTEQRDSAMYRCASSLERGSYEQYFGPGTRLTVT.

The CDR3 spells CASSLGQPDTEAFF. CDR3 DNA: TGTGCCAGCAGCTTGGGACAGCCGGACACTGAAGCTTTCTTT. The V and J genes are TRBV5-6 and TRBJ1-1; weak D call: TRBD1 (5 bases). Looked up from germline, CDR1 is SGHDT and CDR2 is YYEEEE. The CDR3 spans 14 residues. Trimming took off 0 bases at V and 3 bases at J, with 9 bases between the two ends. Full variable domain (outside the CDR3, taken from reference TRBV5-6 and TRBJ1-1): DAGVTQSPTHLIKTRGQQVTLRCSPKSGHDTVSWYQQALGQGPQFIFQYYEEEERQRGNFPDRFSGHQFPNYSSELNVNALLLGDSALYLCASSLGQPDTEAFFGQGTRLTVV.

The chain combines TRBV30 with TRBJ1-4, with D perhaps matching TRBD1 (5 bases). The CDR3 is 15 residues long. The germline V gene encodes CDR1 GTSNPN and CDR2 SVGIG (reference sequence). The V and J ends lost 0 bases and 7 bases respectively, with 15 bases between them. Written as DNA, the CDR3 is TGTGCCTGGAGTGTACGAGGGCAGGGAGGTGAAAAACTGTTTTTT. It is translated as CAWSVRGQGGEKLFF. The full variable domain, completed using reference TRBV30 and TRBJ1-4, is SQTIHQWPATLVQPVGSPLSLECTVEGTSNPNLYWYRQAAGRGLQLLFYSVGIGQISSEVPQNLSASRPQDRQFILSSKKLLLSDSGFYLCAWSVRGQGGEKLFFGSGTQLSVL.

This chain links TRBV18 with TRBJ2-3, with 10 bases matching TRBD2. The CDR3 is made up of 16 amino acids. After removal of 5 bases from V and 3 bases from J, the junction contained 8 bases not matched to a gene. Germline-derived CDR1 and CDR2 are KGHSH and LQKENI. The DNA for the CDR3 is TGTGCCAGCTCATACGCCCCGGGACTAGCGACAGATACGCAGTATTTT. It specifies CASSYAPGLATDTQYF. Combining the CDR3 with reference TRBV18 and TRBJ2-3 gives the whole variable domain NAGVMQNPRHLVRRRGQEARLRCSPMKGHSHVYWYRQLPEEGLKFMVYLQKENIIDESGMPKERFSAEFPKEGPSILRIQQVVRGDSAAYFCASSYAPGLATDTQYFGPGTRLTVL.

The V and J genes are TRBV10-2 and TRBJ1-1; 10 bases align to TRBD1. In germline, CDR1 is WSHSY, CDR2 SAAADI. Losses at the gene ends were 6 bases for V and 4 bases for J; bases not matched to a gene: 8. This CDR3 contains 15 residues. This CDR3 reads CASRRDRGAGTEAFF. The CDR3 nucleotides are TGCGCCAGCAGACGGGACAGGGGCGCGGGCACTGAAGCTTTCTTT.

CDR3 in DNA: TGCGCCAGCAGCTCGACAGGGGGCGAGGTTGAGACCCAGTACTTC. Residues: CASSSTGGEVETQYF. This rearrangement joins TRBV5-1 to TRBJ2-5, with 10 bases aligning to TRBD1. Germline trimming cut 3 bases from V and 5 bases from J; bases unmatched to any gene: 7. The CDR3 sequence is 15 residues long. The germline CDR1 and CDR2 sequences are SGHRS and YFSETQ.

This sequence joins TRBV5-1 and TRBJ2-1, with TRBD1 identical over 9 bases. The CDR3 contains 15 residues. Germline lookup yields CDR1 SGHRS and CDR2 YFSETQ. With V trimmed by 2 bases and J by 8 bases, 8 bases remained unmatched. The CDR3 DNA sequence: TGCGCCAGCAGCTTAGGGACAGGGTATTACTATGAGCAGTTCTTC. The encoded protein is CASSLGTGYYYEQFF.

The chain is built from TRBV24-1 and TRBJ1-5; weak D call: TRBD1 (5 bases). Deletions cut 2 bases from V and 0 bases from J, with 10 bases between. CDR1 is KGHDR, CDR2 SFDVKD, per germline. The CDR3 runs 16 residues. The CDR3, as DNA: TGTGCCACCAGTGATTCCCGACAGTATAGCAATCAGCCCCAGCATTTT. Translating gives CATSDSRQYSNQPQHF.

The CDR3 region is CASSPRGLAYNNEQFF. The CDR3 region has the DNA TGCGCCAGCAGCCCCCGGGGACTAGCGTATAACAATGAGCAGTTCTTC. The chain carries TRBV5-1 and TRBJ2-1; TRBD2 matches 10 bases. Germline CDR1 is SGHRS and CDR2 is YFSETQ. This CDR3 spans 16 amino acids. J lost 5 bases, V lost 4 bases, and 9 bases had no gene match. Variable domain in full (rest from reference TRBV5-1 and TRBJ2-1): KAGVTQTPRYLIKTRGQQVTLSCSPISGHRSVSWYQQTPGQGLQFLFEYFSETQRNKGNFPGRFSGRQFSNSRSEMNVSTLELGDSALYLCASSPRGLAYNNEQFFGPGTRLTVL.

The V call is TRBV2, the J call TRBJ2-7; D possibly corresponds to TRBD1 (6 bases). The germline V gene has CDR1 SNHLY and CDR2 FYNNEI. Trimming removed 7 bases at V and 3 bases at J, with 16 bases between. CDR3 size: 14 residues. CDR3 sequence (DNA): TGTGCCAGCACCATACAGGGTATGAGCTACGAGCAGTACTTC. This gives the protein CASTIQGMSYEQYF.

This clone was seen a handful of times. This chain joins TRBV24-1 and TRBJ2-1; D possibly corresponds to TRBD1 (5 bases). CDR1 KGHDR and CDR2 SFDVKD come from the germline V gene. There are 16 residues in the CDR3. V was cut by 2 bases and J by 8 bases, with 18 bases left in between. The CDR3 nucleotides read TGTGCCACCAGTGATTCCCGACACAGGTCTAGGGATGAGCAGTTCTTC. Protein: CATSDSRHRSRDEQFF.

This clone was seen just once. The chain has TRBV6-1 and TRBJ1-2; no firm D call. The V end was cut by 1 base, the J end by 2 bases, with 8 bases between. CDR1 and CDR2 (germline): MNHNS, SASEGT. The CDR3 totals 14 residues. The CDR3 bases are TGTGCCAGCAGTGAAGAAAACTGGAACTATGGCTACACCTTC. It encodes CASSEENWNYGYTF.

V gene TRBV27 combines with J gene TRBJ1-1; 7 bases line up with TRBD1. Germline CDR1 MNHEY, CDR2 SMNVEV (reference sequence). The V and J ends lost 6 bases and 3 bases, in that order; junction bases with no gene match: 7. The CDR3 extends over 14 amino acids. CDR3 sequence: CASSRQGWYTEAFF. DNA of the CDR3: TGTGCCAGCAGCCGACAGGGTTGGTACACTGAAGCTTTCTTT.

This chain links TRBV27 with TRBJ2-3; the D gene is possibly TRBD2 (5 bases). This CDR3 spans 15 amino acids. Per germline, CDR1 MNHEY and CDR2 SMNVEV (reference sequence). The V gene lost 6 bases and the J gene lost 6 bases, with 19 bases spanning the gap. CDR3 amino acids: CASRDQEYQRDTQYF. Here the CDR3 DNA reads TGTGCCAGCAGAGATCAGGAATACCAGCGGGATACGCAGTATTTT.

This rearrangement joins TRBV6-2 or TRBV6-3 to TRBJ1-2; the D is unclear. Per germline, CDR1 MNHEY and CDR2 SVGEGT. V lost 4 bases and J 4 bases, leaving 13 bases between the germline ends. This CDR3 has 14 amino acids. The CDR3 sequence: CASSSPTGGYGYTF. Here the CDR3 DNA reads TGTGCCAGCAGTTCCCCAACCGGCGGCTATGGCTACACCTTC.

The table lists this clone with a count of one. The V call is TRBV19, the J call TRBJ1-2; 8 positions agree with TRBD1. The ends lost 1 base at V and 6 bases at J; junction bases unmatched: 7. Germline V gene lookup returns CDR1 LNHDA and CDR2 SQIVND (reference sequence). The CDR3 is 15 residues long. The CDR3, as DNA: TGTGCCAGTAGTATAGGTCCTGGGACAGGTGATGGCTACACCTTC. Translating gives CASSIGPGTGDGYTF.